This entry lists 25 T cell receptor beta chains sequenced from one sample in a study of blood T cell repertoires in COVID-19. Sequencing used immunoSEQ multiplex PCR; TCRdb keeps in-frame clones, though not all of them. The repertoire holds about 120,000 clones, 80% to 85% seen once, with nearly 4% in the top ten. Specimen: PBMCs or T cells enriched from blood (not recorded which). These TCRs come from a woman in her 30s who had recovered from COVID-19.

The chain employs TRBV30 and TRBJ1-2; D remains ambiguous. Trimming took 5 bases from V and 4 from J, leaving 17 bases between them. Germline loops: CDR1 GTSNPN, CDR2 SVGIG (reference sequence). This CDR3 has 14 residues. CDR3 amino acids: CAWSVRRASYGYTF. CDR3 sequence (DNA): TGTGCCTGGTCAGTCAGGCGGGCCTCCTATGGCTACACCTTC.

The CDR3 region has the DNA TGTGCCAGCAGCTTAGGGACGGGGGAGGTCACAGATACGCAGTATTTT. This codes for CASSLGTGEVTDTQYF. The chain couples TRBV7-9 to TRBJ2-3; TRBD2 might be the D (6 bases). Per germline, CDR1 SEHNR and CDR2 FQNEAQ (reference sequence). The V and J ends lost 1 base and 2 bases respectively, with 13 bases between them. The CDR3 spans 16 residues.

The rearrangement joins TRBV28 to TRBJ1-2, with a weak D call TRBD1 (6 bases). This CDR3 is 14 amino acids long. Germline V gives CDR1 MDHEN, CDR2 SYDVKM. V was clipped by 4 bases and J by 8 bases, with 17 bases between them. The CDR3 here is CASSSLRGPGGYTF. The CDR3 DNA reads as TGTGCCAGCAGTTCTCTCAGGGGCCCGGGGGGCTACACCTTC.

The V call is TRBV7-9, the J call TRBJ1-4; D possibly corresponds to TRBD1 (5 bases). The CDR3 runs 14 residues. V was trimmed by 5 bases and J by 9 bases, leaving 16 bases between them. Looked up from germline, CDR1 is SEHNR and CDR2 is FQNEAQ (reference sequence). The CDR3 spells CASSEGGQGKKLFF. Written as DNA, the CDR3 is TGTGCCAGCAGCGAAGGCGGCCAGGGTAAAAAACTGTTTTTT.

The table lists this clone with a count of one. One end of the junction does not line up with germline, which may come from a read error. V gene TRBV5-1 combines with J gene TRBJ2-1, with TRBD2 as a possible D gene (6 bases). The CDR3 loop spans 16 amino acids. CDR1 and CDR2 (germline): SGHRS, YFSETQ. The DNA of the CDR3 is TGCGCCAGCAGTTTGGGTTACGGGAGCTCCTACAATGAGCAGTTCTTC. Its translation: CASSLGYGSSYNEQFF.

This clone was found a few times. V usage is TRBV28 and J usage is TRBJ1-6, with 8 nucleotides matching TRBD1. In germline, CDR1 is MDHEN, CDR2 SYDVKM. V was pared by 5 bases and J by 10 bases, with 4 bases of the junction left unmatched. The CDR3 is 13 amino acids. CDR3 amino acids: CASSTGGGSPLHF. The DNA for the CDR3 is TGTGCCAGCAGTACAGGGGGTGGATCACCCCTCCACTTT.

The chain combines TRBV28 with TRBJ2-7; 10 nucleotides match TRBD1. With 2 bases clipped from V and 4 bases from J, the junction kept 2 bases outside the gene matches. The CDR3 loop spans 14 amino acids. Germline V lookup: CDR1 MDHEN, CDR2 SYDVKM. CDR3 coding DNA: TGTGCCAGCAGTTTACGGACAGGGGGGTACGAGCAGTACTTC. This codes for CASSLRTGGYEQYF. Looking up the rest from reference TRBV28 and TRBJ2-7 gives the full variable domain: DVKVTQSSRYLVKRTGEKVFLECVQDMDHENMFWYRQDPGLGLRLIYFSYDVKMKEKGDIPEGYSVSREKKERFSLILESASTNQTSMYLCASSLRTGGYEQYFGPGTRLTVT.

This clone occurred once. The CDR3 DNA sequence: TGTGCCAGCATGACTTCTAGCACAGATACGCAGTATTTT. Protein sequence: CASMTSSTDTQYF. The chain uses TRBV5-6 and TRBJ2-3; D unclear. The CDR3 totals 13 residues. CDR1 SGHDT and CDR2 YYEEEE come from the germline V gene. Between the trimmed V and J ends, which lost 6 bases and 0 bases, there was a span of 8 bases.

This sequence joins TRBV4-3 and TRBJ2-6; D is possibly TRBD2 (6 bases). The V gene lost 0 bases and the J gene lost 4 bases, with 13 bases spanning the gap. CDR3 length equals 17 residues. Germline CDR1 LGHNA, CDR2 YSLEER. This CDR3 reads CASSQDRIAVGANVLTF. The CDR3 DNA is TGCGCCAGCAGCCAAGATCGGATAGCGGTCGGGGCCAACGTCCTGACTTTC.

CDR3 protein: CASSPYTRDRGPSTF. The CDR3, as DNA: TGTGCCAGTAGTCCCTACACTCGGGACAGGGGACCCAGTACCTTC. J is TRBJ1-2 and V is TRBV19; 10 bases are a match to TRBD1. In germline, CDR1 is LNHDA, CDR2 SQIVND (reference sequence). This CDR3 comprises 15 residues. Trimming cost V 5 bases and J 14 bases; bases outside gene matches: 17.

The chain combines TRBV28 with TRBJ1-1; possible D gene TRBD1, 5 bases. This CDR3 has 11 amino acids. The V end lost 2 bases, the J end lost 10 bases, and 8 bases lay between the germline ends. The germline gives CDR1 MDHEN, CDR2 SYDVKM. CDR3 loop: CASSLKGVAFF. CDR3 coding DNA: TGTGCCAGCAGTTTAAAAGGGGTAGCTTTCTTT.

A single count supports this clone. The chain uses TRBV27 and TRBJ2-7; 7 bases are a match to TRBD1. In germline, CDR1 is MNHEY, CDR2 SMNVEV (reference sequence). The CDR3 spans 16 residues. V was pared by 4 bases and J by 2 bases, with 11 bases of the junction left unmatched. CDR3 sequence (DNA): TGTGCCAGCAGTTCGCCGACAGGGAATTATCCCTACGAGCAGTACTTC. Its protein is CASSSPTGNYPYEQYF.

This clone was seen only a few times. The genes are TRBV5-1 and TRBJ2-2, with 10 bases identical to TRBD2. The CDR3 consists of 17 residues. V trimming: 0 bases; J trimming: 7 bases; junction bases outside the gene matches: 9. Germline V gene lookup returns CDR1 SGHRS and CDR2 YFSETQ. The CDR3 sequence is CASSLEWLAGAGGELFF. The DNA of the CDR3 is TGCGCCAGCAGCTTGGAATGGCTAGCGGGAGCGGGCGGGGAGCTGTTTTTT. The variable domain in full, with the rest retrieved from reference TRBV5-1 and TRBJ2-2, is KAGVTQTPRYLIKTRGQQVTLSCSPISGHRSVSWYQQTPGQGLQFLFEYFSETQRNKGNFPGRFSGRQFSNSRSEMNVSTLELGDSALYLCASSLEWLAGAGGELFFGEGSRLTVL.

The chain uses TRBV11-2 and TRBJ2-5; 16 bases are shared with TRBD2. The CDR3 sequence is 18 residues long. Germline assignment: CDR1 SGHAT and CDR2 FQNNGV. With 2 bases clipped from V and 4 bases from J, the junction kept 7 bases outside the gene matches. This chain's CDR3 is CASSLLLGLAGGGETQYF. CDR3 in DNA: TGTGCCAGCAGCTTATTATTGGGACTAGCGGGAGGGGGAGAGACCCAGTACTTC.

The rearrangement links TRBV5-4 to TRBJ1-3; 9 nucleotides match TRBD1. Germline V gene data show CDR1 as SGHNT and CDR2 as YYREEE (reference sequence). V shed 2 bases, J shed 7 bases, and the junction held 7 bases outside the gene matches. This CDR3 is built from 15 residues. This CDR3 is CASSLGTGSGNTIYF. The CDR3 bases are TGTGCCAGCAGCTTAGGGACAGGGTCCGGGAACACCATATATTTT.

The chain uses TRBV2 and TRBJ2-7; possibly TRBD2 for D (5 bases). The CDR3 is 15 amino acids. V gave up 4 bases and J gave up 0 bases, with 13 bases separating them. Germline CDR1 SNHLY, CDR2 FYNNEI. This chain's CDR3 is CASSAGEGLSYEQYF. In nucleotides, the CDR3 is TGTGCCAGCAGTGCCGGTGAAGGACTCTCCTACGAGCAGTACTTC.

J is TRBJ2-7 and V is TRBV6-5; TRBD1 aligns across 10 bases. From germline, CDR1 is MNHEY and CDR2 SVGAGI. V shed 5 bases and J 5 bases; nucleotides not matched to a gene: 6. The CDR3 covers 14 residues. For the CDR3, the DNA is TGTGCCAGCAGTACCCAGACAGGGGGCCACGAGCAGTACTTC. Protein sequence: CASSTQTGGHEQYF.

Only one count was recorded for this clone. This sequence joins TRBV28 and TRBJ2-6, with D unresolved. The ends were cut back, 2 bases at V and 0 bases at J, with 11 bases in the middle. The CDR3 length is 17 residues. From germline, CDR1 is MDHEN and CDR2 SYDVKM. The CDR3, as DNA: TGTGCCAGCAGTTTAGTTACTTTCCGCTCTGGGGCCAACGTCCTGACTTTC. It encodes CASSLVTFRSGANVLTF.

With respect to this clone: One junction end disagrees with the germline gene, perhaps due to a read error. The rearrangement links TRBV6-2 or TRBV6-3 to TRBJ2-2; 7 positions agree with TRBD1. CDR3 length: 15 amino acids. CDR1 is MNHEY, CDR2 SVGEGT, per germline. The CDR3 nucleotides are TGTGCCAGCAGTCCGATAGACAGGGCCACCCGGGAGCTGTTTTTT. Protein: CASSPIDRATRELFF.

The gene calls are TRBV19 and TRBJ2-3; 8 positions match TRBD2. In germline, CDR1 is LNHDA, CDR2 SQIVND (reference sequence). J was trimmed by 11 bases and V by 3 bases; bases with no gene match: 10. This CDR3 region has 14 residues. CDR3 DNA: TGTGCCAGTAGTATTGGCGGGAGGCTCCCCATGCAGTATTTT. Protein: CASSIGGRLPMQYF.

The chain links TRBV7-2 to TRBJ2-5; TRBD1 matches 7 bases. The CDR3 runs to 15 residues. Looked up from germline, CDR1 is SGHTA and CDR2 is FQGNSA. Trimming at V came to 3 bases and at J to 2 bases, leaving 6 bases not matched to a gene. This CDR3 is CASSFGQASQETQYF. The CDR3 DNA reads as TGTGCCAGCAGCTTCGGACAGGCAAGTCAAGAGACCCAGTACTTC.

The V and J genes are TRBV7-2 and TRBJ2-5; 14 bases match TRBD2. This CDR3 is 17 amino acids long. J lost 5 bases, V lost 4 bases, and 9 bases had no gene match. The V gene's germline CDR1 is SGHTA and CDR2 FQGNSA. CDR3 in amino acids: CASSSGLAGAVGETQYF. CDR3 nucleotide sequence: TGTGCCAGCAGCTCGGGACTAGCGGGAGCGGTCGGGGAGACCCAGTACTTC.

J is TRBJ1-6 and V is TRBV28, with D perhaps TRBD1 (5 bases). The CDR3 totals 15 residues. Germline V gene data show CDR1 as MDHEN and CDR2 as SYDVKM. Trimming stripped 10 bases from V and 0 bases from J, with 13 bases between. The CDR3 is CATFRQSSYNSPLHF. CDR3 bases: TGTGCCACGTTTAGACAGAGCTCCTATAATTCACCCCTCCACTTT.

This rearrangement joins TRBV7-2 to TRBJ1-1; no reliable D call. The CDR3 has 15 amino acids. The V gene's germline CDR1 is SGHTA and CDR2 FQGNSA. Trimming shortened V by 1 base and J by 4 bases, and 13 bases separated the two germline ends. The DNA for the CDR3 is TGTGCCAGCAGCTTAGTTCCAGCGCGGTCCACTGAAGCTTTCTTT. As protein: CASSLVPARSTEAFF.

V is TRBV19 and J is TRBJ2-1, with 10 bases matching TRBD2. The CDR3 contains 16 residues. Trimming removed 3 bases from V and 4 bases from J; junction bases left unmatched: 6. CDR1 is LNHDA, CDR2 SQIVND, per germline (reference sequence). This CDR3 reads CASSMLAGAVYNEQFF. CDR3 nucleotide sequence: TGTGCCAGTAGTATGCTAGCGGGAGCGGTATACAATGAGCAGTTCTTC. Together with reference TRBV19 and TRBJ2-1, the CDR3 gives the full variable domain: DGGITQSPKYLFRKEGQNVTLSCEQNLNHDAMYWYRQDPGQGLRLIYYSQIVNDFQKGDIAEGYSVSREKKESFPLTVTSAQKNPTAFYLCASSMLAGAVYNEQFFGPGTRLTVL.